What follows describes a single T cell receptor (beta chain). Its antigen is as yet unknown. Reverse transcription of roughly 0.45 to 1 ug RNA was performed with random hexamers. An immunoSEQ multiplex PCR amplified TCR beta CDR3 over 54 Vbeta and 13 Jbeta. TCRdb ran MiXCR on the immunoSEQ multiplex PCR reads and lists one entry per CDR3 protein. The repertoire has under 150,000 distinct CDR3 sequences, nearly 95% of them found once; the top ten carry 0.27%. The data originate from a study of CD8 T cells in Susac syndrome. CDR3 size: 13 residues. CDR1 is SGHDN and CDR2 is FVKESK in the germline V gene. The V and J ends lost 0 bases and 6 bases respectively, with 7 bases between them. From blood CD8+ and CD4+ T cells, TCR beta sequences were generated. Purification of the CD8+ and CD4+ T cells relied on negative isolation, and TEMRA cells underwent FACS enrichment. The study's findings and limits: Regarding the TCR sequencing and HLA analysis, the study admitted that a relatively small number of individuals were involved.

Sequenced sample: CD8+ T cells from PBMCs. The V and J genes are TRBV14 and TRBJ2-3; no clear D. The TCR originated in a human donor in good health. The CDR3 DNA is TGTGCCAGCAGCCAAGACTCCTGGGATACGCAGTATTTT. It is translated as CASSQDSWDTQYF.